This record concerns one TCR beta chain sequence. This clone occurred a few times. The antigen it recognizes is unknown. No base qualities exist here, and no much larger clone lies one base off it. The immunoSEQ platform was used for deep TCRbeta sequencing. The published analysis was carried out like this. Only productive rearrangements were exported from the immunoSEQ Analyzer for downstream analysis. A two-sided binomial test with a Bonferroni-corrected P below 0.01 was used to call clones that significantly expanded or contracted between timepoints. T cell phenotypes were assigned to bulk TCRbeta clonotypes by matching to single-cell RNA+TCR-seq clones sharing the same TCRbeta sequence. Clone enrichment in tumor was computed as tumor frequency divided by PBMC frequency from bulk TCR sequencing. GLIPH was used to sort TCRs into specificity groups, which are clusters of distinct TCRs that likely recognize common antigens through shared CDR3 motifs. TCRdb obtained this table from immuneACCESS and retained in-frame rearrangements with V and J assigned. These tables miss some clones; where compared with another copy, unresolved V genes account for less than half of the shortfall, and the remainder is unexplained. The D gene and trimming were derived from the DNA, and the V and J assignments and clone size from that table. The sample table holds about 5,800 clones, of which around 62% were seen once. The ten largest clones take up around 5.2% of the sample.

This record comes from a study of T cells in tumors after PD-1 blockade (dated by TCRdb to the late 2010s). Study-wide context: Patients were excluded if they had prior checkpoint blockade, use of systemic immunosuppressants, or recent radiotherapy or other anti-cancer therapy within 4 weeks. Some patients also continued taking vismodegib 150 mg daily during anti-PD-1 treatment. On average, tumor samples yielded under 30,000 TCR templates (range about 554-99,264) and over 5,500 unique clonotypes, 15 to 25-fold deeper than single-cell TCR sequencing. Patients were treated with either pembrolizumab 200 mg every 3 weeks or cemiplimab 350 mg every 2 weeks. RECIST version 1.1 was used to assess clinical response. The study performed paired single-cell RNA and TCR sequencing on site-matched tumors from BCC or SCC patients before and after anti-PD-1 therapy.

This sample's time point label indicates: before anti-PD-1 therapy. Site-matched tumor biopsies were taken from the same primary tumor before and after PD-1 blockade. Genomic DNA extracted from tumor biopsies or peripheral blood was used for bulk TCRbeta sequencing, with input ranging from roughly 600 ng to 6,004 ng. To increase sensitivity for rare clonotypes compared with single-cell TCR sequencing, remaining biopsy material was subjected to bulk TCRbeta sequencing. Histologically proven advanced or metastatic basal or squamous cell carcinoma was present in all patients, all of whom were poor candidates for surgical resection. Of the 11 patients making up the basal cell carcinoma cohort, several underwent bulk tumor TCR sequencing. Fresh biopsies came from the site of the primary tumor, and part of the tissue was kept in RNAlater for exome and bulk TCR sequencing. Based on the germline V gene (reference sequence), the CDR1 and CDR2 sequences are SGHKS and YYEKEE. Inclusive of the bounding cysteine and phenylalanine, the CDR3 is 15 residues long. Kept here is only the CDR3 DNA, which spans 45 bases and is read in frame from base 1. The trim is 4 bases for V and 5 bases for J, with a gap of 15 bases between the germline ends.

Findings and caveats that apply to the study as a whole: Exhausted CD8+ clones expanded after therapy were mostly novel clonotypes undetected pre-treatment, suggesting clonal replacement rather than reinvigoration of pre-existing clones. Clonal replacement was seen only when comparing pre- and post-treatment samples and not when comparing two pre-treatment samples, which argues against artifacts from biopsy timing or location. Where the novel T cell clones came from was not identified, and possible sources could include lymphoid organs or rare unexpanded clones inside the tumor or in the tumor periphery. Roughly two fifths of tumor TCR clonotypes were found in blood, and some novel exhausted tumor clones appeared in pre-treatment blood, suggesting peripheral recruitment.

This clonotype was sampled from a human donor with basal cell carcinoma. The sequence is built from TRBV5-5 and TRBJ1-4; the D gene is possibly TRBD1, with 5 bases matching. Sequenced here: tumor tissue, sampled before anti-PD-1 treatment. The CDR3 loop reads CASSPSYGGNEKLFF. The nucleotides read TGTGCCAGCAGCCCGTCATATGGGGGAAATGAAAAACTGTTTTTT. Here the CDR3 is joined to the reference TRBV5-5 and TRBJ1-4 genes, and the full variable domain is: DAGVTQSPTHLIKTRGQQVTLRCSPISGHKSVSWYQQVLGQGPQFIFQYYEKEERGRGNFPDRFSARQFPNYSSELNVNALLLGDSALYLCASSPSYGGNEKLFFGSGTQLSVL.